This TCR beta chain was captured by sequencing in a study of cytomegalovirus exposure and HLA in healthy donors. In regard to this clone: Antigen: not known.

This CDR3 has 15 residues. Germline CDR1 and CDR2: SEHNR and FQNEAQ (reference sequence). Trimming cost V 5 bases and J 6 bases, with 16 bases left between them. Study-level points and caveats: CMV serostatus was the sole immune exposure information available. Accurate prediction of most subjects' HLA-A and HLA-B alleles from TCR beta sequences was reported. The Asian-associated ancestry cluster reportedly had fewer N-insertions than the roughly 720-donor mean in a later analysis. Segments of the TCR beta V type were, in most cases, productive about 87% or about 30% of the time in an earlier analysis.

Amplification used 60 Vbeta primers and 13 Jbeta primers. Clones were sequenced by immunoSEQ multiplex PCR, and TCRdb holds only the in-frame ones, with some missing. The repertoire table contains some 67,000 clones. Sequenced sample: PBMCs. The TCR originated in a woman aged 25 to 45 in good health and CMV-seronegative. The chain is built from TRBV7-9 and TRBJ1-4; unclear D gene. Here the CDR3 DNA reads TGTGCCAGCAGCGCGCTCTTGGCGGCGGATGAAAAACTGTTTTTT. Its protein is CASSALLAADEKLFF.